The clone carrying this T cell receptor (beta chain) has a handful of counts. The data originate from a study of cytomegalovirus exposure and HLA in healthy donors. The study ran its PCR with 60 Vbeta and 13 Jbeta primers. This table comes from immunoSEQ multiplex PCR, and its TCRdb copy is limited to in-frame clones, with some not included. The profile shows 150,000 or so clones, 81% of them singletons. Losses at the gene ends were 4 bases for V and 2 bases for J; bases not matched to a gene: 4. CDR1 is SGHRS, CDR2 YFSETQ, per germline. The CDR3 spans 15 residues. This clonotype was sampled from a man aged 45-65 years in good health and CMV-seropositive. Sequenced sample: PBMCs. The chain carries TRBV5-1 and TRBJ2-5, with TRBD2 matching 11 bases. In nucleotides, the CDR3 is TGCGCCAGCAGCAGGGGACTAGCGGTACAAGAGACCCAGTACTTC. Protein: CASSRGLAVQETQYF.